This T cell receptor (beta chain) was recovered during a study of CD8 T cell repertoires and HIV-1 epitope variants. Background on the study: Controls were a CMV, EBV and flu pool, Ebola AY9, and no peptide.

Assay used: immunoSEQ multiplex PCR; TCRdb lists only in-frame clones, some missing. The data hold tens of thousands of clones, with over 70% observed a single time. Germline-derived CDR1 and CDR2 are SGDLS and YYNGEE. The V end lost 0 bases, the J end lost 4 bases, and 13 bases lay between the germline ends. There are 15 residues in the CDR3. The source material was uncultured baseline CD8+ T cells from peripheral blood mononuclear cells (PBMCs). This chain uses TRBV9 with TRBJ1-1; D perhaps matches TRBD1 (5 bases). This sequence originates from a male donor with HIV. The CDR3 spells CASSVAQGSSTEAFF. As DNA, the CDR3 is TGTGCCAGCAGCGTAGCCCAGGGCAGTTCCACTGAAGCTTTCTTT.